This T cell receptor (beta chain) was observed in a study of blood T cell repertoires in COVID-19. Study-level information: Acute and convalescent COVID-19 samples came from the United States, Italy and Spain. PBMCs, B-cell-depleted T cells, or T cells provided the cDNA or gDNA that made up the material.

Under the authors' procedure: Scientists estimated how many nucleated cells there were by amplifying reference gene primers. Libraries were prepared by immunoSEQ multiplex PCR; TCRdb keeps only in-frame clonotypes and omits some of them. V and J calls and clone size follow that table, whereas D and trimming were derived from the DNA. The sample records 200,000 or so clones, about 85% being singletons. This clone was seen a single time. Germline assignment: CDR1 MDHEN and CDR2 SYDVKM. Between the trimmed V and J ends, which lost 6 bases and 6 bases, there was a span of 27 bases. CDR3 length equals 17 residues.

Sequencing was performed on peripheral blood. This receptor was obtained from a man aged 50-60 years who had recovered from COVID-19. The chain joins TRBV28 to TRBJ2-7; D is undetermined. DNA of the CDR3: TGTGCCAGCAGCCCTGTTGACGCGACACCCATTCCCTTCGAGCAGTACTTC. Translating it yields CASSPVDATPIPFEQYF.